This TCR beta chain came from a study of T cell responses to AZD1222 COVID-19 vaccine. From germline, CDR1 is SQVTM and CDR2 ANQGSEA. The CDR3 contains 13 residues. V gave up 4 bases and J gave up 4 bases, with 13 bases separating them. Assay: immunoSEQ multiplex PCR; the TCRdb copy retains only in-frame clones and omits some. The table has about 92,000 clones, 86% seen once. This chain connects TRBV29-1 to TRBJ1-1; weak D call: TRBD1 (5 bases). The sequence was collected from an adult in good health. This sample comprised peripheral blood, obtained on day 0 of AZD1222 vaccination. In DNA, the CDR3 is TGCAGCGTTGCTGTAGTTCAGGGCACTGAAGCTTTCTTT. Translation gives CSVAVVQGTEAFF. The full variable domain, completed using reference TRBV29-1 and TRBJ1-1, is SAVISQKPSRDICQRGTSLTIQCQVDSQVTMMFWYRQQPGQSLTLIATANQGSEATYESGFVIDKFPISRPNLTFSTLTVSNMSPEDSSIYLCSVAVVQGTEAFFGQGTRLTVV.